The next 14 T cell receptor beta chains were all read from a single sample in a study of cytomegalovirus exposure and HLA in healthy donors listed by TCRdb under 2017. Library generation was performed with the immunoSEQ multiplex PCR assay. Entries here come from immuneACCESS through TCRdb and include only in-frame sequences with V and J called. Some clones fail to appear in such tables; in the studies checked, an unresolved V gene covers under half of the shortfall, and the cause of the remainder is unknown. Counted in this sample were some 140,000 clones; less than 90% of them appeared once. Approximately 20% of the sample comes from the top ten. The sequencing input was PBMCs. Receptor source: a young man in good health and CMV-seropositive.

A single count supports this clone. This chain links TRBV25-1 with TRBJ1-1; TRBD1 matches at 8 bases. Germline loops: CDR1 MGHDK, CDR2 SYGVNS. The junction had 6 bases not matched to a gene; V was cut back by 4 bases and J by 2 bases. CDR3 length equals 15 residues. CDR3 loop: CASSVGQGINTEAFF. The CDR3 DNA sequence: TGTGCCAGCAGTGTCGGACAGGGAATAAACACTGAAGCTTTCTTT. Drawing the rest from reference TRBV25-1 and TRBJ1-1, the complete variable domain is EADIYQTPRYLVIGTGKKITLECSQTMGHDKMYWYQQDPGMELHLIHYSYGVNSTEKGDLSSESTVSRIRTEHFPLTLESARPSHTSQYLCASSVGQGINTEAFFGQGTRLTVV.

The chain is built from TRBV5-4 and TRBJ2-3; 7 bases map to TRBD2. Trimming removed 0 bases from V and 1 base from J; junction bases left unmatched: 5. CDR1 is SGHNT and CDR2 is YYREEE in the germline V gene (reference sequence). The length of the CDR3 is 16 residues. This chain's CDR3 is CASSLAGGHGTDTQYF. In DNA, the CDR3 is TGTGCCAGCAGCTTGGCGGGGGGTCATGGCACAGATACGCAGTATTTT.

The CDR3 region is CASSLEREDNEQFF. The DNA for the CDR3 is TGCGCCAGCAGCTTGGAGCGGGAGGACAATGAGCAGTTCTTC. The rearrangement links TRBV5-1 to TRBJ2-1; TRBD2 agrees at 9 bases. After removal of 0 bases from V and 5 bases from J, the junction contained 0 bases not matched to a gene. The CDR3 is made up of 14 amino acids. Germline CDR1 reads SGHRS; CDR2 reads YFSETQ.

This clone was counted many times. The chain links TRBV6-4 to TRBJ2-1, with 9 bases matching TRBD2. Trimming removed 4 bases from V and 3 bases from J; junction bases left unmatched: 4. The CDR3 is 15 residues long. Germline assignment: CDR1 MRHNA and CDR2 SNTAGT. The CDR3: CASSAAGGDYNEQFF. As DNA, the CDR3 is TGTGCCAGCAGTGCAGCGGGAGGTGACTACAATGAGCAGTTCTTC.

The chain is built from TRBV7-2 and TRBJ1-1, with 10 nucleotides matching TRBD1. The CDR3 runs 16 residues. CDR1 SGHTA and CDR2 FQGNSA come from the germline V gene. J lost 5 bases, V lost 5 bases, and 11 bases had no gene match. The CDR3 protein is CASSPRTGGLGTEAFF. CDR3 coding DNA: TGTGCCAGCAGCCCACGGACAGGGGGTTTGGGAACTGAAGCTTTCTTT.

The V gene is TRBV7-9, the J gene TRBJ2-5; a weak D match, TRBD2 (6 bases). V shed 5 bases and J shed 5 bases, with 15 bases lying between them. This CDR3 region has 14 residues. Germline CDR1 is SEHNR and CDR2 is FQNEAQ (reference sequence). This CDR3 reads CASSPPSAGETQYF. CDR3 bases: TGTGCCAGCAGCCCTCCTAGCGCGGGCGAGACCCAGTACTTC.

The V and J genes are TRBV6-1 and TRBJ2-4; D gene unclear. The germline V gene encodes CDR1 MNHNS and CDR2 SASEGT. The V end lost 6 bases, the J end lost 0 bases, and 9 bases lay between the germline ends. The CDR3 extends over 14 amino acids. The CDR3: CASSPRLAKNIQYF. The CDR3 DNA reads TGTGCCAGCAGCCCCCGACTAGCCAAAAACATTCAGTACTTC.

V is TRBV9 and J is TRBJ1-1, with D possibly being TRBD1 (5 bases). V lost 4 bases to trimming and J lost 4 bases, with 17 bases between them. The CDR3 is 15 residues long. The germline V gene has CDR1 SGDLS and CDR2 YYNGEE. The CDR3 reads CASSHTGDEGTEAFF. DNA for the CDR3: TGTGCCAGCAGCCACACGGGGGATGAGGGCACTGAAGCTTTCTTT. Filled out from reference TRBV9 and TRBJ1-1, the complete variable domain reads DSGVTQTPKHLITATGQRVTLRCSPRSGDLSVYWYQQSLDQGLQFLIQYYNGEERAKGNILERFSAQQFPDLHSELNLSSLELGDSALYFCASSHTGDEGTEAFFGQGTRLTVV.

CDR3: CASSQSNKAGEADEQYF. The CDR3 bases are TGTGCCAGCAGCCAATCAAATAAAGCGGGAGAGGCAGACGAGCAGTACTTC. The V gene is TRBV21-1, the J gene TRBJ2-7; TRBD2 is the table's D call, not checked against the DNA. TRBV21-1 is a documented pseudogene. CDR3 size: 17 residues.

The chain uses TRBV18 and TRBJ1-5; 8 bases agree with TRBD1. The V gene end was trimmed by 2 bases and the J gene end by 0 bases; junction bases not matched to a gene: 3. The CDR3 sequence is 16 residues long. Germline lookup yields CDR1 KGHSH and CDR2 LQKENI. DNA for the CDR3: TGTGCCAGCTCACCAGCAGGGGGCGTTAGCAATCAGCCCCAGCATTTT. This translates into CASSPAGGVSNQPQHF. The whole variable domain, filled in from reference TRBV18 and TRBJ1-5, reads NAGVMQNPRHLVRRRGQEARLRCSPMKGHSHVYWYRQLPEEGLKFMVYLQKENIIDESGMPKERFSAEFPKEGPSILRIQQVVRGDSAAYFCASSPAGGVSNQPQHFGDGTRLSIL.

This chain connects TRBV5-4 to TRBJ2-3; D is unresolved. The V end lost 1 base, the J end lost 0 bases, and 9 bases lay between the germline ends. Looked up from germline, CDR1 is SGHNT and CDR2 is YYREEE (reference sequence). The CDR3 has 15 residues. The CDR3 spells CASSLFITSTDTQYF. CDR3 nucleotides: TGTGCCAGCAGCTTGTTTATAACTAGCACAGATACGCAGTATTTT.

This chain links TRBV6-9 with TRBJ2-7; D is unresolved. The CDR3 consists of 18 residues. V lost 7 bases and J 0 bases, leaving 25 bases between the germline ends. CDR1 is MNHGY and CDR2 is SVAAGI in the germline V gene. CDR3 bases: TGTGCCAGCACCATATGGTCCCCGCCGGTAAGTAGCTCCTACGAGCAGTACTTC. It translates to CASTIWSPPVSSSYEQYF.

This sequence joins TRBV18 and TRBJ1-2; TRBD1 might be the D (6 bases). The CDR3 spans 16 residues. Germline V CDR1 and CDR2: KGHSH, LQKENI. Trimming cost V 0 bases and J 8 bases, with 19 bases left between them. CDR3 in amino acids: CASSPPTAGGSGGYTF. CDR3 nucleotides: TGTGCCAGCTCACCACCTACCGCGGGGGGCTCGGGCGGCTACACCTTC.

The chain has TRBV6-1 and TRBJ1-3; no firm D call. CDR3 length: 16 amino acids. CDR1 MNHNS and CDR2 SASEGT come from the germline V gene. Trimming cost V 2 bases and J 0 bases, with 11 bases left between them. CDR3 in DNA: TGTGCCAGCAGTGAAACAGCCATATACTCTGGAAACACCATATATTTT. Amino acids: CASSETAIYSGNTIYF.